This section outlines one T cell receptor (beta chain) sequence together with its context. Antigen unknown. This CDR3 is 15 amino acids long. V lost 5 bases to trimming and J lost 5 bases; unmatched junction nucleotides: 7. Germline-derived CDR1 and CDR2 are LNHDA and SQIVND (reference sequence). This record belongs to a study of cytomegalovirus exposure and HLA in healthy donors. Findings and caveats of the study: A few CMV-associated chains proved CMV antigen-specific in vitro. Later on, an analysis tied around 17,000 TCR beta sequences to HLA alleles at 0.05 false discovery rate.

PCR amplification relied on 60 Vbeta primers (plus 13 Jbeta primers). Sequencing was performed with immunoSEQ multiplex PCR; in TCRdb, only in-frame clones are kept and a portion is missing. In the table there are nearly 110,000 clones, roughly 80% of which are singletons. Sequencing used PBMCs. The chain has TRBV19 and TRBJ2-5, with TRBD2 matching 11 bases. This receptor was obtained from a man aged 35-49 years in good health and CMV-seronegative. Here the CDR3 reads CASSPRLAGRETQYF. The CDR3 nucleotides are TGTGCCAGTAGTCCCAGACTAGCGGGGAGGGAGACCCAGTACTTC.